This T cell receptor beta chain was captured by sequencing in a study of tumor and adjacent non-tumor tissue in lung cancer. Study-wide results and limits: Patients with more diverse tumor TCRs had worse survival.

Germline V gene lookup returns CDR1 MNHNY and CDR2 SVGAGI (reference sequence). Trimming pared 6 bases from V and 3 bases from J, leaving 17 bases between. This CDR3 comprises 15 residues. Three rounds of nested PCR, following a modified ARM-PCR protocol, produced the TCRbeta library. TCRdb reprocessed the multiplex PCR reads via MiXCR and lists one record per CDR3 protein. Found here are 95,000 to 150,000 distinct CDR3 sequences, approximately 66% of them singletons; the top ten hold about 13%. The table lists this clonotype with many counts. The antigen is not known. RNA was extracted from bulk tissue without any cell sorting.

The TCR originated in a man between 25 and 39 years old with non-small cell lung cancer. The rearrangement uses TRBV6-6 and TRBJ1-1; D might be TRBD1 (6 bases). The sample comprised lung tumor tissue. CDR3 sequence (DNA): TGTGCCAGCAGAATAATTAACAGGGATGACACTGAAGCTTTCTTT. Translated, it gives CASRIINRDDTEAFF.